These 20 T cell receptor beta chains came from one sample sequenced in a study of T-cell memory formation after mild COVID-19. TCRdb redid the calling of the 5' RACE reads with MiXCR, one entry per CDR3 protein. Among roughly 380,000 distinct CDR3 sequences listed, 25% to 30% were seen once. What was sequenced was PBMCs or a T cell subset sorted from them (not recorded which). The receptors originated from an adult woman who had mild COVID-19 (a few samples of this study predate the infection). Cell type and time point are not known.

The CDR3 is CASSLVPNQETQYF. In DNA, the CDR3 is TGCGCCAGCAGCTTGGTGCCCAACCAAGAGACCCAGTACTTC. This chain uses TRBV5-1 with TRBJ2-5; no firm D call. Germline CDR1 is SGHRS and CDR2 is YFSETQ. The V and J ends lost 0 bases and 0 bases respectively, with 6 bases between them. This CDR3 region has 14 residues.

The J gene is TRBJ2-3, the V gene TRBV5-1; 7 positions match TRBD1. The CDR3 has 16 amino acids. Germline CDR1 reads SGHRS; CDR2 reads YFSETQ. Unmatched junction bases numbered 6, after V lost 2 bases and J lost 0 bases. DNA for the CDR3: TGCGCCAGCAGCTTTACCGGGACAGAGAGCACAGATACGCAGTATTTT. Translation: CASSFTGTESTDTQYF.

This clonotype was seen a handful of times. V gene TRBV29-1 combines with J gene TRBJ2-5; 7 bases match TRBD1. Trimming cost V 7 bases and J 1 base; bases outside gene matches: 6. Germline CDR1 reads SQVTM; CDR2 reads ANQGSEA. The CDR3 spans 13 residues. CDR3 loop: CSGLAGGQETQYF. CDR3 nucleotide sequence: TGCAGCGGGCTGGCAGGGGGCCAAGAGACCCAGTACTTC. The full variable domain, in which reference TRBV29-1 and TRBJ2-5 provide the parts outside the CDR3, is SAVISQKPSRDICQRGTSLTIQCQVDSQVTMMFWYRQQPGQSLTLIATANQGSEATYESGFVIDKFPISRPNLTFSTLTVSNMSPEDSSIYLCSGLAGGQETQYFGPGTRLLVL.

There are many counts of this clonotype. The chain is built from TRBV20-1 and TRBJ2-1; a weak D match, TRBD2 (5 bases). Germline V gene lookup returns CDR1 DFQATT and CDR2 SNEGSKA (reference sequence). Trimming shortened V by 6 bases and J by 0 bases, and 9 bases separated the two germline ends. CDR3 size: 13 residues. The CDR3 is CSAAGSSYNEQFF. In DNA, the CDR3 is TGCAGTGCGGCGGGCAGCTCCTACAATGAGCAGTTCTTC.

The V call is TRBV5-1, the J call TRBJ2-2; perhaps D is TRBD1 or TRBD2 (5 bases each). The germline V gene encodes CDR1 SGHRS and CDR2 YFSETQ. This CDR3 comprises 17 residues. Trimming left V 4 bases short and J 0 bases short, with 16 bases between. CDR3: CASSRDGKGPNTGELFF. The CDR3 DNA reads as TGCGCCAGCAGCAGGGACGGGAAGGGTCCGAACACCGGGGAGCTGTTTTTT.

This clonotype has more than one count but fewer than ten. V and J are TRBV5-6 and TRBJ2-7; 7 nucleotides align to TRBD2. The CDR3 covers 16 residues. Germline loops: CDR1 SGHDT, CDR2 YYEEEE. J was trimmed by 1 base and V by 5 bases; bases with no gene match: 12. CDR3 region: CASSRIVTRGSYEQYF. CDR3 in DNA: TGTGCCAGCAGTCGCATTGTCACGCGGGGGTCCTACGAGCAGTACTTC.

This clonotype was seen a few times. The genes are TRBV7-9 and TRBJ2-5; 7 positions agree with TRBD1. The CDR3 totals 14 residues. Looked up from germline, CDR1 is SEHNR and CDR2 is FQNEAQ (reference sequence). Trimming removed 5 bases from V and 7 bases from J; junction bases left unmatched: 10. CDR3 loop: CASSTDREGVTQYF. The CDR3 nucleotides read TGTGCCAGCAGCACCGACAGGGAAGGGGTGACCCAGTACTTC. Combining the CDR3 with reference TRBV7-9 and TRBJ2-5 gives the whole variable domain DTGVSQNPRHKITKRGQNVTFRCDPISEHNRLYWYRQTLGQGPEFLTYFQNEAQLEKSRLLSDRFSAERPKGSFSTLEIQRTEQGDSAMYLCASSTDREGVTQYFGPGTRLLVL.

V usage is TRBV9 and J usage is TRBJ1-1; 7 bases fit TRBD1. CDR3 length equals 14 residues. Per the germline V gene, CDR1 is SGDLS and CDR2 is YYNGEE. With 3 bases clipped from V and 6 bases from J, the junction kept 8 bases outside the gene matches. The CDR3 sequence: CASSEGGRVAEAFF. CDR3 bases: TGTGCCAGCAGCGAAGGGGGCAGGGTCGCTGAAGCTTTCTTT.

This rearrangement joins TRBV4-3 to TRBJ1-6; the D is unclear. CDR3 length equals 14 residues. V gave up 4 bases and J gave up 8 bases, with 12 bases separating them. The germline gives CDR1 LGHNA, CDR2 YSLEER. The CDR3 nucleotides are TGCGCCAGCAGCCCCCTAGGCCGGTATTCACCCCTCCACTTT. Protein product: CASSPLGRYSPLHF.

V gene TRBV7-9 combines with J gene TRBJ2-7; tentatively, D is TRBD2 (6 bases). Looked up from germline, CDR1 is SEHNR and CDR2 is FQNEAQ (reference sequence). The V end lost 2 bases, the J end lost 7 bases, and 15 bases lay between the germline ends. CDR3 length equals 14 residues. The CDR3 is CASSLRAGQREQYF. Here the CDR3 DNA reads TGTGCCAGCAGCTTACGGGCGGGGCAGAGGGAGCAGTACTTC.

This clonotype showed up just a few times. CDR3 in DNA: TGCAGCGCCGGGCCATCCACCGGGGAGCTGTTTTTT. It is translated as CSAGPSTGELFF. The chain is built from TRBV29-1 and TRBJ2-2; D not certain. This CDR3 contains 12 residues. The germline CDR1 and CDR2 sequences are SQVTM and ANQGSEA. The germline V and J ends were trimmed by 7 bases and 4 bases, with 10 bases remaining between them.

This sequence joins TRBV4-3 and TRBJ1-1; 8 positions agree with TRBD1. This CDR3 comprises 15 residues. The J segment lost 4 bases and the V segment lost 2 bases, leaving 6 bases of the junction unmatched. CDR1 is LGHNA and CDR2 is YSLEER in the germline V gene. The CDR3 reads CASSQQTGVGTEAFF. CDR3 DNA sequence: TGCGCCAGCAGCCAACAGACAGGGGTCGGCACTGAAGCTTTCTTT.

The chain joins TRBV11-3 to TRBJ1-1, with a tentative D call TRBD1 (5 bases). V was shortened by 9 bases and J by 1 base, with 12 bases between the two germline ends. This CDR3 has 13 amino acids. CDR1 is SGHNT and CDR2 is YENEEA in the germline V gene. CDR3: CASQGIGNTEAFF. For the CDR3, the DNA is TGTGCCAGTCAGGGAATTGGGAACACTGAAGCTTTCTTT.

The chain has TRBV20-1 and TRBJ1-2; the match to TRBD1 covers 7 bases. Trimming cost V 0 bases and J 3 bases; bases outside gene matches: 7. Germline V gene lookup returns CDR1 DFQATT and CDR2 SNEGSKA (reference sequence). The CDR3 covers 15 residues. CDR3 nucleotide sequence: TGCAGTGCTAGAGATCGAAGGGGGCTGGACTATGGCTACACCTTC. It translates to CSARDRRGLDYGYTF.

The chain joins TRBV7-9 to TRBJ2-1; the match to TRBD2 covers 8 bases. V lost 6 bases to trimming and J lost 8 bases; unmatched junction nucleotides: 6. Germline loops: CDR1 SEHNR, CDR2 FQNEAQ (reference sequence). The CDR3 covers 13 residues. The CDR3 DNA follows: TGTGCCAGCAGGTCCGGGACTAGAGATGAGCAGTTCTTC. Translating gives CASRSGTRDEQFF.

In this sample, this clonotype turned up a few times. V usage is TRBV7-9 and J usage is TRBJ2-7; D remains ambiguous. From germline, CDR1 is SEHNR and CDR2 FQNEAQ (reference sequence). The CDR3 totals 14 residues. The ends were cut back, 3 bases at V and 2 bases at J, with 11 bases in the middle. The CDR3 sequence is CASSFAARAYEQYF. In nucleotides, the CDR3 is TGTGCCAGCAGCTTTGCGGCACGAGCCTACGAGCAGTACTTC.

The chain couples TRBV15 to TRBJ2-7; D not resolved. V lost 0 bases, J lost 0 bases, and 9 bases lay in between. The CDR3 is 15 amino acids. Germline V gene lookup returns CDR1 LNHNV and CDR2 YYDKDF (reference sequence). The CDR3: CATSREHSRSYEQYF. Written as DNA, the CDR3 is TGTGCCACCAGCAGAGAACACTCCCGCTCCTACGAGCAGTACTTC.

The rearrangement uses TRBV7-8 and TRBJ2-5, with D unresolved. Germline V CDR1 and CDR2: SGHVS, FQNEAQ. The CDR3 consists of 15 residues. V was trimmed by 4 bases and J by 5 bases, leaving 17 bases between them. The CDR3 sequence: CASSSPRNPGETQYF. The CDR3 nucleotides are TGTGCCAGCAGCTCCCCTCGTAACCCTGGCGAGACCCAGTACTTC.

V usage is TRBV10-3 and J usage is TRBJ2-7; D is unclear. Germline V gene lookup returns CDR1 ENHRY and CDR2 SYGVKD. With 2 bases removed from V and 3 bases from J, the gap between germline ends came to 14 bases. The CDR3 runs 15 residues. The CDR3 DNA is TGTGCCATCAGTGAGGGTCTGAGAAATGGCTACGAGCAGTACTTC. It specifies CAISEGLRNGYEQYF.

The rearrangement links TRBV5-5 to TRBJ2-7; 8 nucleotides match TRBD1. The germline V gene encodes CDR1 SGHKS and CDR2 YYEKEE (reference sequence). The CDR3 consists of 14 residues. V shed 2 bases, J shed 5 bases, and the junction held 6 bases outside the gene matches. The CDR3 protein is CASSFGTGAHEQYF. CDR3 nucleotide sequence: TGTGCCAGCAGCTTTGGGACAGGAGCCCACGAGCAGTACTTC.